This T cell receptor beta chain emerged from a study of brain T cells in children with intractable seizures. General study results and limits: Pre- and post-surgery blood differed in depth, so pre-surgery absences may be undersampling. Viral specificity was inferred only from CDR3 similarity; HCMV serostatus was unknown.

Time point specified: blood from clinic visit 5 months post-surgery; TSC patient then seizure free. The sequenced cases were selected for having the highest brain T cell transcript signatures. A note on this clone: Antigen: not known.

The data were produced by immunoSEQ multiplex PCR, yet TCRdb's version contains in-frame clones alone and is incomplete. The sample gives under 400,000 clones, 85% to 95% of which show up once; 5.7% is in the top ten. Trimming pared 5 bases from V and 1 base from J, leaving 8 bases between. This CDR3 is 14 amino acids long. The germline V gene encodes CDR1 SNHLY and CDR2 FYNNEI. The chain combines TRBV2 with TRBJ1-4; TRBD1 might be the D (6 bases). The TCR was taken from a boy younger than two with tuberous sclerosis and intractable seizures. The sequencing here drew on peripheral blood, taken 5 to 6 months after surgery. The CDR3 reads CASSSTGTNEKLFF. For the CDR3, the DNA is TGTGCCAGCAGTTCGACAGGAACTAATGAAAAACTGTTTTTT.